Listed below are T cell receptor beta chains from one sample, sequenced in a study of T cells in Graves' hyperthyroidism and ophthalmopathy. TCRdb redid the calling of the multiplex PCR reads with MiXCR, one entry per CDR3 protein. Of hundreds of thousands of distinct CDR3 sequences in the sample, less than 25% were seen once. Material for sequencing was blood. The receptors here all came from a woman in her thirties with Graves' ophthalmopathy. Each CDR3 is given with its conserved first and last residue. Fields, in order: CDR3 DNA, CDR3 protein, clone size, J gene, D gene, V gene. The D gene is left open where the match is weak. Size values are once, few and many counts, or a class for expanded clones, and some rows have none.

TGTGCCAGCAGTTTCCCGGCTAGGACCGGTCAGCCCCAGCATTTT CASSFPARTGQPQHF many TRBJ1-5 . TRBV27
TGTGCCAGCACCCCAGGGGCAGGTCTTCAAGAGACCCAGTACTTC CASTPGAGLQETQYF many TRBJ2-5 . TRBV28
TGTGCCAGCAGCCCCGGACAGGGGCGACTATCCACCGGGGAGCTGTTTTTT CASSPGQGRLSTGELFF . TRBJ2-2 TRBD1 TRBV11-2
TGTGCCAGCAGTTACTCAGGGACAGCCACTGAAGCTTTCTTT CASSYSGTATEAFF . TRBJ1-1 TRBD1 TRBV6-5
TGCGCCAGCAGCCAAGTAGGACAGAGGTACTATGGCTACACCTTC CASSQVGQRYYGYTF few TRBJ1-2 . TRBV4-1
TGTGCCAGCAGGCGGGGGTCCCAGAGCAATCAGCCCCAGCATTTT CASRRGSQSNQPQHF . TRBJ1-5 . TRBV6-1
TGCGCCAGCAGTCCGGACATAGTGAACACTGAAGCTTTCTTT CASSPDIVNTEAFF many TRBJ1-1 . TRBV5-1
TGCAGTGCGGAACGCGGGACAGGGTACGAGCAGTACTTC CSAERGTGYEQYF few TRBJ2-7 TRBD1 TRBV20-1
TGTGCCAGCACCCCCTTGGGCAATCAGCCCCAGCATTTT CASTPLGNQPQHF once TRBJ1-5 . TRBV28
TGTGCCAGCAGCCTTGGGACAGGGGCAACCTACGAGCAGTACTTC CASSLGTGATYEQYF many TRBJ2-7 TRBD1 TRBV6-1
TGTGCCAGCAGCCAAGGCCCCGGGCGGGCGGACTATGGCTACACCTTC CASSQGPGRADYGYTF . TRBJ1-2 . TRBV3-1
TGCAGCGTTCGACAGGGTCTCTATGGCTACACCTTC CSVRQGLYGYTF many TRBJ1-2 TRBD1 TRBV29-1
TGCGCCAGCAGCCAAGAGGGGCAGCAAGAGACCCAGTACTTC CASSQEGQQETQYF . TRBJ2-5 . TRBV4-1
TGTGCCAGCAGTTACGACTCCCTAGCGGGAGGACCCTACGAGCAGTACTTC CASSYDSLAGGPYEQYF . TRBJ2-7 TRBD2 TRBV6-2/TRBV6-3
TGTGCCAGTAGTAAGCTGTCAGGGGCCACTGAAGCTTTCTTT CASSKLSGATEAFF many TRBJ1-1 . TRBV19
TGTGCCAGCAGTGGGGGGGCTGGGTCACCCCTCCACTTT CASSGGAGSPLHF few TRBJ1-6 . TRBV27